This note documents a single T cell receptor (beta chain) sequence. This clone was detected once. No antigen is known for it. No per-base quality is available; no much larger clone lies one base away. Taken from cysteine to phenylalanine, the CDR3 has 13 residues. CDR3 DNA is the only sequence kept; it has 39 bases, read in frame from the first base. The junction carries 8 bases between V and J, which are trimmed by 2 bases and 6 bases respectively. From a lookup of the germline V gene, CDR1 and CDR2 are MNHEY and SVGAGI. TCRbeta CDR3 regions were amplified from genomic DNA using the immunoSEQ Assay, a bias-controlled multiplex PCR. Turning to the authors' computational methods: The number of nucleated cells in each sample was estimated by amplification of reference gene primers within the assay. Sequence reads were collapsed and filtered to measure the absolute abundance of every unique TCRbeta CDR3 rearrangement. Productive Simpson clonality was computed per sample as the square root of Simpson's diversity index over productive rearrangements. This immuneACCESS table, as held by TCRdb, lists in-frame sequences with V and J called but not all clones. Of the missing ones, under half trace to an unresolved V gene in checked studies; the others have no known cause. V, J and clone size were drawn from that table, and D and trimming were deduced from the DNA. This sample lists approximately 450,000 clones; around 90% were detected once. The top ten hold nearly 2% of the sample.

Participants in the prospective study were aged roughly 18 to 100 years, lived in more than 20 United States geographic areas, and enrolled through a virtual design. In the prospective study, cohorts were assigned on the basis of participant-reported clinical history obtained from a screening survey and a study questionnaire. Mobile phlebotomists in the prospective study collected whole blood, serum and a nasopharyngeal or oropharyngeal swab from every participant. Over a 2-month period, participants in the prospective study had the option of providing additional blood draws and questionnaires. Blood samples from the prospective study were shipped frozen or at room temperature prior to DNA extraction. The data stem from a study of blood T cell repertoires in COVID-19 (dated by TCRdb to about 2020). Context from the whole study: The collaborator samples originated in the United States, Italy and Spain and spanned the acute and convalescent phases of COVID-19. The material from the prospective study consisted of cDNA or gDNA derived from T cells, B-cell-depleted T cells, or PBMCs. The dataset comprised deeply sampled blood TCRbeta repertoires from subjects exposed to, actively infected with, or recovered from COVID-19. A freely available public database, intended as a resource for researchers studying the immune response to SARS-CoV-2, is where the repertoires were released. Samples came from the ongoing ImmuneRACE study (first 160 participants) plus 1,254 subjects from 6 global collaborators. Nearly every sample came with metadata listing a de-identified subject ID, COVID-19 status, age in years and sex. Where available, HLA class I and class II types were taken from metadata supplied by the sample provider and were not determined by assay-based typing.

Overall results and qualifications from the work: Clinical and demographic metadata were provided uncurated, with the amount varying by source and participant.

This TCR was sampled from a woman aged 18-29 years with acute COVID-19. Sample: PBMCs or T cells enriched from blood (not recorded which). The chain is encoded by TRBV6-5 joined to TRBJ1-5; no confident D gene assignment can be made. The CDR3 in this case is CASSYAEGQPQHF. The DNA sequence follows: TGTGCCAGCAGTTACGCTGAGGGTCAGCCCCAGCATTTT.